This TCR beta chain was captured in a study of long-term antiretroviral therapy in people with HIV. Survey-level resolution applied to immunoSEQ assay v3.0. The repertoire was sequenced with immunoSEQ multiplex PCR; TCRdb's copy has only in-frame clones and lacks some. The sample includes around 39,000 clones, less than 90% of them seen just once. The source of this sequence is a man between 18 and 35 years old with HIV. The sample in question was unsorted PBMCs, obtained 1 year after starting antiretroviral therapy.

The CDR3 nucleotides read TGTGCCAGCAGCTCGGGACAGGGGGCGAACTATGGCTACACCTTC. It yields the protein CASSSGQGANYGYTF. J is TRBJ1-2 and V is TRBV7-9; 12 bases agree with TRBD1. The CDR3 has 15 residues. Germline CDR1 reads SEHNR; CDR2 reads FQNEAQ (reference sequence). J was trimmed by 2 bases and V by 4 bases; bases with no gene match: 2.